This TCR beta chain appears in the sequencing data of a study of blood T cells in healthy people across ages. General observations from the study: Age advanced and TCR beta diversity per million T cells fell, roughly linearly. Nothing was known about donor CMV status, and this possibly confounded expanded clonotype changes.

To note about this clonotype: Its specificity is unknown.

For the second PCR, which ran for about 7 to 11 cycles, a sample-barcoded 5' primer and a J-beta primer mix were used. A template-switch adaptor with 12 random nucleotides tagged each cDNA molecule. TCRdb re-called the 5' RACE reads through MiXCR, storing one row per CDR3 protein. The sample holds roughly 1.4 million distinct CDR3 sequences, approximately 63% seen once. This CDR3 has 14 residues. Germline V gene lookup returns CDR1 MDHEN and CDR2 SYDVKM. Every sample had a minimum of 7 million PBMCs isolated. The receptor was isolated from a man between 18 and 35 years old in good health. The specimen sequenced was blood. The chain carries TRBV28 and TRBJ2-4, with D perhaps matching TRBD2 (6 bases). The last part of the DNA fits TRBJ2-7 better; the J call may be wrong. The CDR3 sequence is CASSQTSIPYEQYF. The CDR3 region has the DNA TGTGCCAGCAGTCAGACTAGTATCCCCTACGAGCAGTACTTC.